A selection of T cell receptor beta chains follows, all from one sample in a study of human T cells and chemical hapten exposure. TCRdb re-derived calls from the RACE reads in MiXCR, one entry per CDR3 protein. Here the sample spans around 380,000 distinct CDR3 sequences, more than 4.5% being singletons. This specimen consisted of whole blood, obtained in connection with sensitization to the hapten diphenylcyclopropenone (DPC). The source is a woman aged 45 to 65 with alopecia areata. Some clones in this sample may be carry-over from other donors' samples. Each CDR3 is given with its conserved first and last residue. Fields, in order: V gene, D gene, clone size, J gene, CDR3 protein, CDR3 DNA. The D gene is left open where the match is weak. Some rows have no size entry. The others give once, few or many, or a class for an expanded clone.

V: TRBV18; D: -; size: -; J: TRBJ2-7; CDR3: CASSPVGKYEQYF; DNA: TGTGCCAGCTCACCAGTCGGGAAGTACGAGCAGTACTTC
V: TRBV12-3/TRBV12-4; D: -; size: many; J: TRBJ1-1; CDR3: CASRGGLNTEAFF; DNA: TGTGCCAGCAGAGGGGGTTTGAACACTGAAGCTTTCTTT
V: TRBV29-1; D: -; size: -; J: TRBJ2-6; CDR3: CSVVESSGANVLTF; DNA: TGCAGCGTTGTGGAGAGCTCTGGGGCCAACGTCCTGACTTTC
V: TRBV27; D: -; size: -; J: TRBJ2-3; CDR3: CASSLSSTSHTQYF; DNA: TGTGCCAGCAGTTTATCTTCCACTTCGCATACGCAGTATTTT
V: TRBV2; D: -; size: few; J: TRBJ1-1; CDR3: CASSGVRGERMNTEAFF; DNA: TGTGCCAGCAGTGGGGTCAGGGGAGAGCGAATGAACACTGAAGCTTTCTTT
V: TRBV23-1; D: -; size: few; J: TRBJ1-5; CDR3: CASSLGRISNQPQHF; DNA: TGCGCCAGCAGCCTTGGACGGATTAGCAATCAGCCCCAGCATTTT
V: TRBV20-1; D: TRBD2; size: few; J: TRBJ2-3; CDR3: CSARAPGTSTDTQYF; DNA: TGCAGTGCTAGAGCCCCCGGGACTAGTACAGATACGCAGTATTTT
V: TRBV28; D: -; size: many; J: TRBJ2-7; CDR3: CASSFGADEQYF; DNA: TGTGCCAGCAGTTTCGGAGCCGACGAGCAGTACTTC
V: TRBV20-1; D: TRBD2; size: -; J: TRBJ2-3; CDR3: CSALPGLAGGKDTQYF; DNA: TGCAGTGCGCTCCCCGGACTAGCGGGAGGCAAAGATACGCAGTATTTT
V: TRBV12-3/TRBV12-4; D: -; size: -; J: TRBJ2-7; CDR3: CASSSYPNTYEQYF; DNA: TGTGCCAGCAGTTCCTACCCAAACACGTACGAGCAGTACTTC
V: TRBV6-5; D: TRBD1; size: many; J: TRBJ2-7; CDR3: CATTTFSTGGYEQYF; DNA: TGTGCCACCACCACGTTCTCAACAGGGGGGTACGAGCAGTACTTC
V: TRBV27; D: -; size: -; J: TRBJ1-5; CDR3: CASSGVGSNQPQHF; DNA: TGTGCCAGCAGTGGCGTGGGGAGCAATCAGCCCCAGCATTTT
V: TRBV12-3/TRBV12-4; D: TRBD2; size: few; J: TRBJ2-3; CDR3: CASSPLAGTVADTQYF; DNA: TGTGCCAGCAGTCCACTAGCGGGGACAGTGGCAGATACGCAGTATTTT
V: TRBV11-2; D: -; size: many; J: TRBJ1-6; CDR3: CASSFEKLPLHF; DNA: TGTGCCAGCAGCTTTGAGAAGTTGCCCCTCCACTTT
V: TRBV15; D: TRBD2; size: many; J: TRBJ2-3; CDR3: CATSRDGLAGTDTQYF; DNA: TGTGCCACCAGCAGGGACGGACTAGCGGGTACAGATACGCAGTATTTT
V: TRBV2; D: TRBD1; size: many; J: TRBJ1-5; CDR3: CASSEGQGRGQPQHF; DNA: TGTGCCAGCAGTGAGGGACAGGGCAGAGGTCAGCCCCAGCATTTT
V: TRBV7-2; D: -; size: many; J: TRBJ2-3; CDR3: CASSAFRFPLKDTQYF; DNA: TGTGCCAGCAGCGCATTCAGATTTCCCTTGAAAGATACGCAGTATTTT
V: TRBV6-5; D: -; size: many; J: TRBJ1-1; CDR3: CASSLPTLSGTNTEAFF; DNA: TGTGCCAGCAGTCTTCCGACACTCTCCGGGACGAACACTGAAGCTTTCTTT
V: TRBV15; D: -; size: many; J: TRBJ1-3; CDR3: CATSRDSVEDRRSGGNTIYF; DNA: TGTGCCACCAGCAGAGATTCGGTGGAGGACCGCCGCTCTGGTGGAAACACCATATATTTT
V: TRBV12-3/TRBV12-4; D: TRBD2; size: many; J: TRBJ2-7; CDR3: CASSLAGGKQYF; DNA: TGTGCCAGCAGTTTAGCGGGGGGGAAGCAGTACTTC
V: TRBV7-9; D: TRBD1; size: many; J: TRBJ2-2; CDR3: CASSPGTGTYTGELFF; DNA: TGTGCCAGCAGCCCTGGGACAGGCACATACACCGGGGAGCTGTTTTTT
V: TRBV27; D: -; size: few; J: TRBJ1-5; CDR3: CASSGTPPGVRDQPQHF; DNA: TGTGCCAGCAGTGGAACCCCCCCCGGGGTACGCGATCAGCCCCAGCATTTT
V: TRBV6-5; D: -; size: many; J: TRBJ2-4; CDR3: CASRDSGIQYF; DNA: TGTGCCAGCAGGGATAGTGGCATTCAGTACTTC
V: TRBV20-1; D: -; size: -; J: TRBJ1-1; CDR3: CSATEGGRTEAFF; DNA: TGCAGTGCTACCGAGGGAGGGCGTACTGAAGCTTTCTTT
V: TRBV27; D: -; size: few; J: TRBJ1-5; CDR3: CASSFRNQPQHF; DNA: TGTGCCAGCAGTTTCCGTAATCAGCCCCAGCATTTT
V: TRBV6-5; D: -; size: many; J: TRBJ2-1; CDR3: CASSYPGRGHEQFF; DNA: TGTGCCAGCAGTTACCCCGGCAGGGGCCATGAGCAGTTCTTC
V: TRBV6-1; D: -; size: many; J: TRBJ1-1; CDR3: CASKDGSRTEAFF; DNA: TGTGCCAGCAAGGACGGGAGTAGGACTGAAGCTTTCTTT
V: TRBV2; D: TRBD2; size: many; J: TRBJ2-1; CDR3: CASSVAGSAGNEQFF; DNA: TGTGCCAGCAGTGTAGCGGGCTCAGCGGGCAATGAGCAGTTCTTC